This T cell receptor beta chain was identified during a study of cytomegalovirus exposure and HLA in healthy donors. The ends lost 4 bases at V and 4 bases at J; junction bases unmatched: 10. The CDR3 sequence is 17 residues long. Per the germline V gene, CDR1 is MGHRA and CDR2 is YSYEKL. The primer mix had 60 Vbeta and 13 Jbeta primers. Sequencing used immunoSEQ multiplex PCR; TCRdb keeps in-frame clones, though not all of them. The sample has about 130,000 clones, about three quarters seen once; the top ten hold around 0.92%. General study findings and limits: In a later analysis, an Asian-associated ancestry cluster reportedly showed fewer N-insertions than the roughly 730-donor mean. Association with HLA alleles at 0.05 false discovery rate was found for approximately 18,000 TCR beta sequences in a later analysis.

Turning to this clone: Its antigen remains unknown.

This clonotype originated in a human donor in good health. The genes are TRBV4-1 and TRBJ2-6, with 7 nucleotides matching TRBD1. The sequencing input was PBMCs. The CDR3 sequence is CASSRTGTVNGANVLTF. The CDR3 nucleotides are TGCGCCAGCAGCCGTACCGGGACAGTAAACGGGGCCAACGTCCTGACTTTC.